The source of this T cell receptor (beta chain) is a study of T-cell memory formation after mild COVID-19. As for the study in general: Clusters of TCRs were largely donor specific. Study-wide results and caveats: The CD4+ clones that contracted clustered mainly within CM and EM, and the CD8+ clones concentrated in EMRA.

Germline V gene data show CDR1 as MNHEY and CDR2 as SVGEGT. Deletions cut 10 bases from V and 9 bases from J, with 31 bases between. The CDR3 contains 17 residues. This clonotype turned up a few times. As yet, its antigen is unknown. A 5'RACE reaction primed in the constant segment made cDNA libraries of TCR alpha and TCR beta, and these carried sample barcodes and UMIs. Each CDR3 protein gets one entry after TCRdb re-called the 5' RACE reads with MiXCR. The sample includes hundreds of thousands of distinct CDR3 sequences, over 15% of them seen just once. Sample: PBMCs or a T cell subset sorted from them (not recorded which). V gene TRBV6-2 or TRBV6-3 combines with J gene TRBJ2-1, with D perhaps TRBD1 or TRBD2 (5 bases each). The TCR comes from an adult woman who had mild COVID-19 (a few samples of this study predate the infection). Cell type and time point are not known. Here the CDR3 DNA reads TGTGCCACCAGCAATTTGCCCGGGACCCATATCTGGAGTGAGCAGTTCTTC. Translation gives CATSNLPGTHIWSEQFF.